Listed here are 3 T cell receptor beta chains from one sample, sequenced in a study of blood T cells in healthy people across ages. Together with a sample-barcoded 5' primer, a J-beta primer mix was included in a second PCR lasting about 6 to 12 cycles. From the 5' RACE reads, TCRdb called clonotypes with MiXCR, one entry per CDR3 protein. The table has some 1,800,000 distinct CDR3 sequences, 30% to 40% seen once. Sequencing was performed on blood. These receptors were collected from a human donor in good health.

This clonotype was counted many times. This chain links TRBV2 with TRBJ1-4, with a weak D call TRBD1 (6 bases). The CDR3 extends over 15 amino acids. Trimming shortened V by 5 bases and J by 5 bases, and 15 bases separated the two germline ends. Germline loops: CDR1 SNHLY, CDR2 FYNNEI. CDR3 DNA: TGTGCCAGCAGTCCTATGGACAGCACCAATGAAAAACTGTTTTTT. Protein sequence: CASSPMDSTNEKLFF.

About this clonotype itself: A much larger clonotype is one base distant, so this may be a read error. The J gene is TRBJ1-2, the V gene TRBV4-3; 8 nucleotides agree with TRBD1. Germline-derived CDR1 and CDR2 are LGHNA and YSLEER. The CDR3 spans 14 residues. The CDR3 DNA is TGCGCCAGCAGCCAAGATAGTCAGGGGGCTGGCCACACCTTC. Its protein product is CASSQDSQGAGHTF.

The rearrangement joins TRBV12-3 or TRBV12-4 to TRBJ1-5; D remains unclear. CDR3 size: 15 residues. V was clipped by 2 bases and J by 2 bases, with 10 bases between them. This chain's CDR3 is CASSLLGRGNQPQHF. DNA of the CDR3: TGTGCCAGCAGTTTACTGGGGAGGGGCAATCAGCCCCAGCATTTT.